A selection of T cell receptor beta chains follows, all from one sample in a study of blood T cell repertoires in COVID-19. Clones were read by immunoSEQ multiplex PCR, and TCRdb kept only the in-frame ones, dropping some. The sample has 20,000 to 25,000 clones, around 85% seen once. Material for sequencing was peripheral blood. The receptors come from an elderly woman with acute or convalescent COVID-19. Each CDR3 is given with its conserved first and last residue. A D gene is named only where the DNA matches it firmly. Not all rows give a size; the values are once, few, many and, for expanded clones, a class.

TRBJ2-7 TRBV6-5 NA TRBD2 TGTGCCAGCAGTTTAATAGCGGGGGGGCGTGAGCAGTACTTC CASSLIAGGREQYF
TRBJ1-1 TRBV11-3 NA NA TGTGCCAGCAGCCGTGACAGTTTCAACACTGAAGCTTTCTTT CASSRDSFNTEAFF
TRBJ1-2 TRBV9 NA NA TGTGCCAGCAGCGTAGCGGGGGGATATGGCTACACCTTC CASSVAGGYGYTF
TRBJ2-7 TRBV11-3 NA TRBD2 TGTGCCAGCAGCTTAGATCGATGGCCTAGCGGGGGAGACTACGAGCAGTACTTC CASSLDRWPSGGDYEQYF
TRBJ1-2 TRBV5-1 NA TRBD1 TGCGCCAGCAGCGTCGGGACAGGAACCTACTATGGCTACACCTTC CASSVGTGTYYGYTF
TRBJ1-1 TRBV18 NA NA TGTGCCAGCTCCCGTGAGACAGTACTGAACACTGAAGCTTTCTTT CASSRETVLNTEAFF
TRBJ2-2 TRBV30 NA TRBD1 TGTGCCTGGAGACCCGCGGGACAGGGAAGCACCGGGGAGCTGTTTTTT CAWRPAGQGSTGELFF
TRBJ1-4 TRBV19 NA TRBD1 TGTGCCAGTAGTATCAGGGGGCAAGGTGAAAAACTGTTTTTT CASSIRGQGEKLFF
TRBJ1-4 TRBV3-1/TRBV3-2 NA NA TGTGCCAGCAGCCAAAGGACAGCAACTAATGAAAAACTGTTTTTT CASSQRTATNEKLFF
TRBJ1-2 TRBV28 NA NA TGTGCCAGCAGTTCGACTAAGGGATATGGCTACACCTTC CASSSTKGYGYTF
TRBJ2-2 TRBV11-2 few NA TGTGCCAGCAGCTTTAGTCGAGCGGTGAACACCGGGGAGCTGTTTTTT CASSFSRAVNTGELFF